This TCR beta chain was documented in a study of blood T cell repertoires in COVID-19. As for the study in general: Specimens from acute and convalescent COVID-19 originated in the United States, Italy and Spain. T cells, B-cell-depleted T cells, or PBMCs provided the cDNA or gDNA that served as material.

Original processing notes: Estimation of nucleated cell counts was performed using reference gene primer amplification. Sequenced by immunoSEQ multiplex PCR; TCRdb stores in-frame clones only, minus some. V and J calls and clone size are those listed in that table; D and trimming were worked out from the DNA. This table holds under 200,000 clones, approximately 80% found once. Germline V lookup: CDR1 SGHTA, CDR2 FQGNSA. The V end was cut by 5 bases, the J end by 5 bases, with 19 bases between. The CDR3 runs 15 residues. This sequence was found in a man aged 60 to 75 with acute or convalescent COVID-19. The gene calls are TRBV7-2 and TRBJ2-7; a possible D gene is TRBD2 (5 bases). Sequences were obtained from peripheral blood. The CDR3 reads CASSLGLTLSHEQYF. In DNA form, the CDR3 reads TGTGCCAGCAGCCTCGGACTGACCTTGAGCCACGAGCAGTACTTC.